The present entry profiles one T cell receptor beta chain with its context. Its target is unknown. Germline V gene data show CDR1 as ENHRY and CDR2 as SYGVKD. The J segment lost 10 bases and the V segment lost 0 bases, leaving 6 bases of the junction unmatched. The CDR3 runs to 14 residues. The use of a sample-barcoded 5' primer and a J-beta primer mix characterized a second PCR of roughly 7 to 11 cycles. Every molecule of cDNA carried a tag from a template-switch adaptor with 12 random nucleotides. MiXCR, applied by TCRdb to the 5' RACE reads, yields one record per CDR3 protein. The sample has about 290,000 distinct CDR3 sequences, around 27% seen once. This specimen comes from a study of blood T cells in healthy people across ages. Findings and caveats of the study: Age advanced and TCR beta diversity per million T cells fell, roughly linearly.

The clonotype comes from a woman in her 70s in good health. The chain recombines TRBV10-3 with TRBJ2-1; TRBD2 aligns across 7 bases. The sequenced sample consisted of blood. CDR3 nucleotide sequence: TGTGCCATCAGTGAGTCTAAAGGGACTATGGAGCAGTTCTTC. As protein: CAISESKGTMEQFF.